Listed here are 5 T cell receptor beta chains from one sample, sequenced in a study of blood T cell repertoires in COVID-19. The method was immunoSEQ multiplex PCR; TCRdb's version includes in-frame clones alone and lacks a portion of them. The repertoire holds 96,000 or so clones, with approximately 90% as singletons. Specimen: peripheral blood. These receptor sequences come from a man aged 60 to 75 with acute or convalescent COVID-19.

The chain is built from TRBV29-1 and TRBJ2-2, with TRBD1 as a possible D gene (5 bases). This CDR3 comprises 15 residues. Germline CDR1 reads SQVTM; CDR2 reads ANQGSEA. The V and J ends lost 6 bases and 4 bases respectively, with 18 bases between them. The CDR3 coding sequence is TGCAGCGTGGACGCAGCAGGGTCTTTCACCGGGGAGCTGTTTTTT. Amino acids: CSVDAAGSFTGELFF.

As for this clone: The junction shows a germline mismatch at one end, possibly a read error. V usage is TRBV7-7 and J usage is TRBJ2-5; D gene uncertain. Germline CDR1 reads SSHAT; CDR2 reads FNYEAQ (reference sequence). The CDR3 extends over 13 amino acids. CDR3 nucleotide sequence: TGTGCTAGCAGCCGCGACTCCGAAGAGACCCAGTACTTC. It is translated as CASSRDSEETQYF. Filled out from reference TRBV7-7 and TRBJ2-5, the complete variable domain reads GAGVSQSPRYKVTKRGQDVTLRCDPISSHATLYWYQQALGQGPEFLTYFNYEAQPDKSGLPSDRFSAERPEGSISTLTIQRTEQRDSAMYRCASSRDSEETQYFGPGTRLLVL.

This clone occurred once. CDR3 nucleotide sequence: TGTGGGATCCAGGAGGGGAATTCACCCCTCCACTTT. The encoded protein is CGIQEGNSPLHF. The chain uses TRBV28 and TRBJ1-6; maybe TRBD1 (5 bases). CDR3 length: 12 amino acids. The germline gives CDR1 MDHEN, CDR2 SYDVKM.

The V and J genes are TRBV6-5 and TRBJ2-7, with 11 bases matching TRBD2. The CDR3 contains 15 residues. Losses at the gene ends were 8 bases for V and 6 bases for J; bases not matched to a gene: 12. Per the germline V gene, CDR1 is MNHEY and CDR2 is SVGAGI. For the CDR3, the DNA is TGTGCCAGCCGGAAGGGACGGACTAGCGGGTTCGAGCAGTACTTC. It yields the protein CASRKGRTSGFEQYF.

This chain joins TRBV11-3 and TRBJ2-1; D gene ambiguous. This CDR3 is 14 amino acids long. Between the trimmed V and J ends, which lost 5 bases and 0 bases, there was a span of 8 bases. CDR1 SGHNT and CDR2 YENEEA come from the germline V gene. In nucleotides, the CDR3 is TGTGCCAGCAGCCCTTCTCGCTCCTACAATGAGCAGTTCTTC. Protein sequence: CASSPSRSYNEQFF.